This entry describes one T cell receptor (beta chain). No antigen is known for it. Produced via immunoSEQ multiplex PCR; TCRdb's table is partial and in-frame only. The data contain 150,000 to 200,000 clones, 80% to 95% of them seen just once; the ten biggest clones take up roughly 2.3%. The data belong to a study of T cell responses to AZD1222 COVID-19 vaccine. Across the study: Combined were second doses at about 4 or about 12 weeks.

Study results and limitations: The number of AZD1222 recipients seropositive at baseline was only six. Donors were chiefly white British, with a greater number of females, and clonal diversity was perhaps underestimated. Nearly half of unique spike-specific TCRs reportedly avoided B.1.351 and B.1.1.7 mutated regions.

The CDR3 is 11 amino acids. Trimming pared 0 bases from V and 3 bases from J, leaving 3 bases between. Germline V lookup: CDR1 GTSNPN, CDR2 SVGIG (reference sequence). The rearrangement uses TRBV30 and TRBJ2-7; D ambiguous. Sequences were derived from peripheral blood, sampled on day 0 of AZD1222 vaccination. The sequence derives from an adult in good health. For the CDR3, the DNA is TGTGCCTGGAGTGTAGGCTACGAGCAGTACTTC. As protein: CAWSVGYEQYF.